These T cell receptor beta chains were read from a single sample in a study of blood T cell repertoires in COVID-19. Data came from immunoSEQ multiplex PCR; TCRdb stores just in-frame clones and leaves some out. The data contain about 120,000 clones, 80% to 90% of them singletons. Specimen: peripheral blood. These receptors came from a man in his forties with acute or convalescent COVID-19. CDR3s include the opening cysteine and the closing phenylalanine or tryptophan. The D gene is left open where the match is weak. The size entry is marked missing in some rows and otherwise reads once, few, many or a size class.

length	J	D	V	size	CDR3	DNA
16	TRBJ1-5	NA	TRBV7-2	NA	CASSSGQPWSNQPQHF	TGTGCCAGCAGCTCCGGACAACCATGGAGCAATCAGCCCCAGCATTTT
16	TRBJ1-5	NA	TRBV29-1	NA	CSVELGRSYSNQPQHF	TGCAGCGTTGAGTTGGGCAGGTCGTATAGCAATCAGCCCCAGCATTTT
13	TRBJ1-1	NA	TRBV9	NA	CASSQGMNTEAFF	TGTGCCAGCAGCCAGGGGATGAACACTGAAGCTTTCTTT
15	TRBJ1-1	NA	TRBV2	NA	CASTWRSSSNTEAFF	TGTGCCAGCACCTGGAGGTCCTCGAGCAACACTGAAGCTTTCTTT
17	TRBJ2-5	NA	TRBV5-1	NA	CASSLVPPADYQETQYF	TGCGCCAGCAGCTTGGTCCCCCCAGCGGACTACCAAGAGACCCAGTACTTC
15	TRBJ1-2	TRBD1	TRBV6-6	NA	CASSYTQGVSSGYTF	TGTGCCAGCAGTTATACGCAGGGGGTTTCCAGCGGCTACACCTTC
15	TRBJ2-2	NA	TRBV5-4	NA	CASSPSRGNTGELFF	TGTGCCAGCAGTCCCAGCAGGGGGAACACCGGGGAGCTGTTTTTT
16	TRBJ2-1	TRBD2	TRBV9	once	CASTPSAGGSYNEQFF	TGTGCCAGCACCCCCTCTGCGGGGGGGTCCTACAATGAGCAGTTCTTC
16	TRBJ2-1	TRBD2	TRBV24-1	NA	CATSATTGTNYNEQFF	TGTGCCACCAGTGCCACGACCGGGACTAACTACAATGAGCAGTTCTTC
17	TRBJ1-5	TRBD1	TRBV30	NA	CAWSVRTGTGGNQPQHF	TGTGCCTGGAGTGTACGAACCGGGACAGGGGGCAATCAGCCCCAGCATTTT
15	TRBJ2-5	TRBD2	TRBV7-9	NA	CASSRLAGESETQYF	TGTGCCAGCAGCAGACTAGCGGGAGAGTCCGAGACCCAGTACTTC
14	TRBJ1-1	NA	TRBV27	few	CASSLSDSLTEAFF	TGTGCCAGCAGTTTATCGGACAGTCTCACTGAAGCTTTCTTT
15	TRBJ2-5	TRBD2	TRBV3-1/TRBV3-2	NA	CASSQDSGSGETQYF	TGTGCCAGCAGCCAAGATAGCGGGAGTGGAGAGACCCAGTACTTC
14	TRBJ2-7	NA	TRBV19	NA	CASNRAGGSYEQYF	TGTGCCAGTAACAGGGCCGGCGGGAGCTACGAGCAGTACTTC
14	TRBJ2-5	NA	TRBV5-6	NA	CASSRDLDVETQYF	TGTGCCAGCAGCCGGGACTTGGACGTAGAGACCCAGTACTTC
17	TRBJ2-5	TRBD2	TRBV25-1	NA	CASSESVRLAGAETQYF	TGTGCCAGCAGTGAATCTGTGAGGCTAGCGGGGGCTGAGACCCAGTACTTC
18	TRBJ1-1	NA	TRBV4-2	NA	CASSQDWSADLLNTEAFF	TGTGCCAGCAGCCAAGATTGGTCGGCGGACTTATTAAACACTGAAGCTTTCTTT
15	TRBJ2-2	NA	TRBV10-3	few	CAISKSESNTGELFF	TGTGCCATCAGTAAGAGCGAATCGAACACCGGGGAGCTGTTTTTT
14	TRBJ1-2	TRBD1	TRBV19	NA	CASSTGQGLDGYTF	TGTGCCAGTAGTACGGGACAGGGGTTAGATGGCTACACCTTC
15	TRBJ1-4	NA	TRBV7-7	NA	CASSLGAGLNEKLFF	TGTGCCAGCAGCTTAGGGGCTGGCCTCAATGAAAAACTGTTTTTT
15	TRBJ1-2	TRBD1	TRBV3-1/TRBV3-2	NA	CASSQARTGAHGYTF	TGTGCCAGCAGCCAAGCGCGGACAGGGGCTCATGGCTACACCTTC
15	TRBJ2-1	TRBD2	TRBV7-2	NA	CASSSSGGAYNEQFF	TGTGCCAGCAGCTCTAGCGGGGGGGCCTACAATGAGCAGTTCTTC
20	TRBJ2-3	TRBD2	TRBV30	NA	CAWSNVGGGGSHHTTDTQYF	TGTGCCTGGAGTAATGTGGGCGGCGGGGGTAGTCATCATACCACAGATACGCAGTATTTT
15	TRBJ1-5	TRBD1	TRBV6-5	NA	CASSPGQGSNQPQHF	TGTGCCAGCAGCCCGGGACAGGGAAGCAATCAGCCCCAGCATTTT
11	TRBJ2-7	NA	TRBV30	once	CAWSVGGEQYF	TGTGCCTGGAGTGTAGGCGGAGAGCAGTACTTC
15	TRBJ1-5	TRBD1	TRBV19	NA	CASTLGQDSNQPQHF	TGTGCCAGTACCCTGGGACAGGATAGCAATCAGCCCCAGCATTTT
17	TRBJ2-6	TRBD2	TRBV19	few	CASSIGGNRAGANVLTF	TGTGCCAGTAGTATCGGGGGGAATAGGGCTGGGGCCAACGTCCTGACTTTC
13	TRBJ1-1	NA	TRBV5-6	NA	CASSFGRNTEAFF	TGTGCCAGCAGCTTCGGGAGGAACACTGAAGCTTTCTTT
13	TRBJ1-2	NA	TRBV6-2/TRBV6-3	NA	CASSRRTGEGYTF	TGTGCCAGCAGCCGACGGACGGGGGAGGGCTACACCTTC
14	TRBJ2-3	NA	TRBV2	NA	CASSEGGLAARQYF	TGTGCCAGCAGTGAAGGAGGCCTCGCGGCGAGGCAGTATTTT
14	TRBJ2-3	NA	TRBV12-5	once	CASGLAVSTDTQYF	TGTGCTAGTGGTTTGGCCGTTAGCACAGATACGCAGTATTTT
14	TRBJ1-6	TRBD1	TRBV4-1	NA	CASSHADRVSPLHF	TGCGCCAGCAGCCACGCTGACAGGGTCTCACCCCTCCACTTT
13	TRBJ1-4	NA	TRBV2	NA	CASSEGTNEKLFF	TGTGCCAGCAGTGAGGGGACAAATGAAAAACTGTTTTTT
15	TRBJ1-5	NA	TRBV7-2	NA	CASSLVLGEGQPQHF	TGTGCCAGCAGCTTAGTTCTGGGCGAGGGTCAGCCCCAGCATTTT
16	TRBJ1-1	NA	TRBV7-8	few	CASSLDPIEGNTEAFF	TGTGCCAGCAGCTTAGATCCAATCGAGGGGAACACTGAAGCTTTCTTT
13	TRBJ1-2	TRBD1	TRBV7-9	NA	CASSPGTAYGYTF	TGTGCCAGCAGCCCCGGGACAGCTTATGGCTACACCTTC
18	TRBJ1-3	TRBD1	TRBV15	few	CATSGPRTGIFSGNTIYF	TGTGCCACCAGCGGCCCCCGGACAGGGATATTCTCTGGAAACACCATATATTTT
14	TRBJ2-1	NA	TRBV29-1	NA	CSVETGQGINEQFF	TGCAGCGTCGAAACAGGGCAAGGAATCAATGAGCAGTTCTTC
13	TRBJ1-1	NA	TRBV6-5	NA	CASRGTRVSEAFF	TGTGCCAGCAGAGGTACGAGGGTATCTGAAGCTTTCTTT
15	TRBJ2-7	NA	TRBV6-1	NA	CASSDGSSGTYEQYF	TGTGCCAGCAGTGACGGGAGTTCAGGTACCTACGAGCAGTACTTC
13	TRBJ2-3	NA	TRBV19	NA	CASSIDGQDTQYF	TGTGCCAGTAGTATAGATGGACAAGATACGCAGTATTTT
13	TRBJ1-4	TRBD1	TRBV30	NA	CAWTRDRDEKLFF	TGTGCCTGGACCCGGGACAGGGACGAAAAACTGTTTTTT
12	TRBJ1-1	TRBD1	TRBV19	once	CASSPRDRKAFF	TGTGCCAGTAGTCCCAGGGACAGAAAAGCTTTCTTT
14	TRBJ1-2	NA	TRBV11-2	NA	CASSVNRVSYGYTF	TGTGCCAGCAGCGTTAACAGGGTTAGCTATGGCTACACCTTC
17	TRBJ1-3	NA	TRBV6-2/TRBV6-3	NA	CASSYRTGSVSGNTIYF	TGTGCCAGCAGTTACCGAACAGGGTCAGTCTCTGGAAACACCATATATTTT
14	TRBJ2-7	TRBD1	TRBV11-3	few	CASSLGTGVDEQYF	TGTGCCAGCAGCTTAGGCACAGGGGTGGACGAGCAGTACTTC
13	TRBJ2-3	NA	TRBV24-1	few	CATSDSVFNTQYF	TGTGCCACCAGTGACTCCGTATTTAATACGCAGTATTTT
15	TRBJ1-1	TRBD1	TRBV2	NA	CAGGKWTGKGTEAFF	TGTGCCGGAGGAAAATGGACAGGGAAAGGTACTGAAGCTTTCTTT
22	TRBJ1-1	NA	TRBV7-6	NA	CASSQRLLPRRPNTERDTEAFF	TGTGCCAGCAGCCAAAGACTGCTGCCCCGGAGACCTAACACTGAGCGGGACACTGAAGCTTTCTTT
14	TRBJ2-4	TRBD2	TRBV10-3	once	CAISVGGVGGIQYF	TGTGCCATCAGTGTGGGCGGTGTCGGGGGGATTCAGTACTTC
16	TRBJ2-5	TRBD2	TRBV7-9	NA	CASSLFSGGAAETQYF	TGTGCCAGCAGCTTATTTAGCGGGGGGGCCGCGGAGACCCAGTACTTC
16	TRBJ1-6	TRBD1	TRBV5-1	NA	CASSAGTGNDNSPLHF	TGCGCCAGCAGCGCCGGGACAGGGAACGATAATTCACCCCTCCACTTT
15	TRBJ1-1	NA	TRBV18	NA	CASSLSESTSRGAFF	TGTGCCAGCTCACTCTCGGAGAGCACCAGCCGGGGAGCTTTCTTT
16	TRBJ1-1	TRBD1	TRBV10-1	NA	CASSDQKGQMNTEAFF	TGCGCCAGCAGTGATCAAAAGGGACAGATGAACACTGAAGCTTTCTTT
14	TRBJ1-4	NA	TRBV7-9	NA	CASSRQAAEEKLFF	TGTGCCAGCTCAAGACAGGCCGCTGAGGAAAAACTGTTTTTT
14	TRBJ2-1	TRBD1	TRBV4-1	NA	CASSRDREPNEQFF	TGCGCCAGCAGCCGAGACAGGGAACCCAATGAGCAGTTCTTC